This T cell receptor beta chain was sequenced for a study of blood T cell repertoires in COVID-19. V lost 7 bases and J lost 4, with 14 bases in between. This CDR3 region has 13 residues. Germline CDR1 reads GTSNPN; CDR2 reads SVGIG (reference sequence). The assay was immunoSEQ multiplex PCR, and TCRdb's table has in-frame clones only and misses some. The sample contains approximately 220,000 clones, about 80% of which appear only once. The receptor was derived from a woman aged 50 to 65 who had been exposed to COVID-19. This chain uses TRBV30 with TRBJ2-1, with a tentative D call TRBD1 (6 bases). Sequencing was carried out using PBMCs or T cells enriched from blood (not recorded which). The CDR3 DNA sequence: TGTGCCTCCCTTAGGCAGGGGTACAATGAGCAGTTCTTC. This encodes CASLRQGYNEQFF.